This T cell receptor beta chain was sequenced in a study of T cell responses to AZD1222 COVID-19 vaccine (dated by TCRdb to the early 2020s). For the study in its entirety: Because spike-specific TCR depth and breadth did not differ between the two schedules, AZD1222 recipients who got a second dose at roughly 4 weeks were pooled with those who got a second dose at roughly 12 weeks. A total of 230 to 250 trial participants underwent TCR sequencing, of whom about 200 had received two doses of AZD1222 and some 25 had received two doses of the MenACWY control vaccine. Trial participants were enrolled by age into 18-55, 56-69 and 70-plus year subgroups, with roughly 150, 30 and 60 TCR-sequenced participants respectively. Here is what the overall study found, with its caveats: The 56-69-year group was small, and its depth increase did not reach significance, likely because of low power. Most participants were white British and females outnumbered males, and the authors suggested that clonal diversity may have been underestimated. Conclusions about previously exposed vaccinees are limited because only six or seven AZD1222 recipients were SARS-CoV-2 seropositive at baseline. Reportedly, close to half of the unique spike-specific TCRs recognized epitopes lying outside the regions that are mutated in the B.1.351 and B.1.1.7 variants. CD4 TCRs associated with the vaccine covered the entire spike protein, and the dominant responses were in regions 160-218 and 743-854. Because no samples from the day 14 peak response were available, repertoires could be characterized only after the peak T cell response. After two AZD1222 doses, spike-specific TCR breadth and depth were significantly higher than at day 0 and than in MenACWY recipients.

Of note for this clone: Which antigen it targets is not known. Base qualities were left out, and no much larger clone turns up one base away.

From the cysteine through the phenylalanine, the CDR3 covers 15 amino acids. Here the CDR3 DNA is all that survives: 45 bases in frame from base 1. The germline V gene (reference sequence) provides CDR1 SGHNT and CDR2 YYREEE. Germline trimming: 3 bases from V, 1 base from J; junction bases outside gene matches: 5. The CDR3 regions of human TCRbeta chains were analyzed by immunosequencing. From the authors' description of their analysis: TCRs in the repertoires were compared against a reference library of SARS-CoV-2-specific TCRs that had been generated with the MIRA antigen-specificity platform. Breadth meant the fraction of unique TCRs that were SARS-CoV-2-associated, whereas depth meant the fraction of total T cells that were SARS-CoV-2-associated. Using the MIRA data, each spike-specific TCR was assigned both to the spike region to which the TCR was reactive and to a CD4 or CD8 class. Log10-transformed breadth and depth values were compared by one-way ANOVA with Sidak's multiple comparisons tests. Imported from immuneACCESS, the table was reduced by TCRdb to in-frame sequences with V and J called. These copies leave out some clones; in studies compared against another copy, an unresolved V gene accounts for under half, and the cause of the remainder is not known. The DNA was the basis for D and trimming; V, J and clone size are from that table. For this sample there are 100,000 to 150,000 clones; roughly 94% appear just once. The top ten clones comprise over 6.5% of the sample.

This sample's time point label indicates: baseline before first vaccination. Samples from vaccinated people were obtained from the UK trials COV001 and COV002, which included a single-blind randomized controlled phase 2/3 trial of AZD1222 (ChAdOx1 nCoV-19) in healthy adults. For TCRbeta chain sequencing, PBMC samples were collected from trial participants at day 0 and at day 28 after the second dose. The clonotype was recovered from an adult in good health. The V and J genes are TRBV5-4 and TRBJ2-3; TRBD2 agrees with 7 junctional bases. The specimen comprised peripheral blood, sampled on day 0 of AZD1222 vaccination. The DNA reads TGTGCCAGCAGCTCCCCCACTAGCGGCACAGATACGCAGTATTTT. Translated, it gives CASSSPTSGTDTQYF.